The 17 T cell receptor beta chains given below trace back to one sample, sequenced in a study of shared clonotypes between healthy human individuals. TCRdb keeps only in-frame clones here, not all; method: immunoSEQ multiplex PCR. The table includes approximately 1.9 million clones, 90% to 95% detected once. Naive CD8 cells comprised CD45RO-negative, CCR7-positively selected cells, excluding terminally differentiated effector memory CD45RA+ cells. Sequences were obtained from naive CD8+ T cells from PBMCs. These receptors were obtained from a man younger than 35 in good health. Some clones in this sample may be carry-over from other donors' samples.

J is TRBJ1-4 and V is TRBV2; TRBD1 agrees at 9 bases. CDR1 SNHLY and CDR2 FYNNEI come from the germline V gene. The CDR3 loop spans 16 amino acids. The trim removed 2 bases at V and 4 bases at J, leaving 5 bases unmatched. The CDR3 DNA reads as TGTGCCAGCAGTGAACAAGACAGGGGGTTTAATGAAAAACTGTTTTTT. The encoded protein is CASSEQDRGFNEKLFF.

This chain links TRBV27 with TRBJ2-5; no clear D. The better agreement between TRBJ2-7 and the DNA end casts doubt on the J call. The germline CDR1 and CDR2 sequences are MNHEY and SMNVEV (reference sequence). The CDR3 has 13 residues. The CDR3 loop is CASSSDTAYEQYF. In nucleotides, the CDR3 is TGTGCCAGCAGCTCAGACACCGCCTACGAGCAGTACTTC.

The CDR3 DNA reads as TGCGCCAGCAGCGACAGGCGAGGGACTGAAGCTTTCTTT. Protein product: CASSDRRGTEAFF. This rearrangement joins TRBV5-1 to TRBJ1-1; possibly TRBD1 for D (6 bases). V was pared by 4 bases and J by 5 bases, with 12 bases between. The germline V gene encodes CDR1 SGHRS and CDR2 YFSETQ. The CDR3 totals 13 residues.

The count of this clone is one. The rearrangement uses TRBV5-1 and TRBJ1-5, with 11 bases fitting TRBD1. Germline trimming cut 2 bases from V and 7 bases from J; bases unmatched to any gene: 5. The CDR3 totals 15 residues. The germline V gene has CDR1 SGHRS and CDR2 YFSETQ. CDR3 DNA sequence: TGCGCCAGCAGCTTAACCGGGACAGGGGGACAGCCCCAGCATTTT. It is translated as CASSLTGTGGQPQHF.

This chain joins TRBV9 and TRBJ2-5; weak D call: TRBD2 (7 bases). Per the germline V gene, CDR1 is SGDLS and CDR2 is YYNGEE. The CDR3 covers 15 residues. The V gene lost 0 bases and the J gene lost 5 bases, with 14 bases spanning the gap. CDR3 DNA: TGTGCCAGCAGCGTAGTCGGCAGGGGAGGGGAGACCCAGTACTTC. Translated: CASSVVGRGGETQYF.

V gene TRBV27 combines with J gene TRBJ1-1, with 8 bases aligning to TRBD1. V trimming: 4 bases; J trimming: 8 bases; junction bases outside the gene matches: 12. The CDR3 contains 15 residues. The germline CDR1 and CDR2 sequences are MNHEY and SMNVEV (reference sequence). Written as DNA, the CDR3 is TGTGCCAGCAGTTCCCGGGACAGGCTCCTTGGGGAAGCTTTCTTT. It specifies CASSSRDRLLGEAFF.

The chain is built from TRBV12-5 and TRBJ2-1; 7 bases fit TRBD2. This CDR3 has 18 amino acids. Germline V gives CDR1 LGHNT, CDR2 FRNRAP. V shed 7 bases, J shed 2 bases, and the junction held 17 bases outside the gene matches. The CDR3 loop is CASAPGGGVQGPYNEQFF. CDR3 nucleotides: TGTGCTAGTGCCCCGGGGGGAGGAGTGCAAGGGCCCTACAATGAGCAGTTCTTC.

This clone has a single count. This chain links TRBV28 with TRBJ2-3; tentatively, D is TRBD1 or TRBD2 (5 bases each). Germline assignment: CDR1 MDHEN and CDR2 SYDVKM. The CDR3 contains 16 residues. Between the trimmed V and J ends, which lost 2 bases and 2 bases, there was a span of 14 bases. The CDR3 sequence: CASSLGTNPHTDTQYF. For the CDR3, the DNA is TGTGCCAGCAGTTTAGGGACGAACCCCCACACAGATACGCAGTATTTT.

The CDR3 bases are TGTGCCAGCAGTGAATTTGGGATCTCCTACGAGCAGTACTTC. It translates to CASSEFGISYEQYF. V and J are TRBV6-1 and TRBJ2-7; D is undetermined. The CDR3 spans 14 residues. Per germline, CDR1 MNHNS and CDR2 SASEGT. V was pared by 2 bases and J by 0 bases, with 8 bases between.

The chain joins TRBV28 to TRBJ2-1, with 8 positions matching TRBD2. This CDR3 is 17 amino acids long. Germline trimming cut 2 bases from V and 2 bases from J; bases unmatched to any gene: 8. Germline CDR1 is MDHEN and CDR2 is SYDVKM. The CDR3 spells CASSLPTTSGAYNEQFF. In DNA form, the CDR3 reads TGTGCCAGCAGTTTACCCACCACTAGCGGAGCCTACAATGAGCAGTTCTTC.

The chain combines TRBV19 with TRBJ1-5; D gene ambiguous. The CDR3 length is 16 residues. V was trimmed by 3 bases and J by 0 bases, leaving 12 bases between them. The germline gives CDR1 LNHDA, CDR2 SQIVND (reference sequence). In DNA form, the CDR3 reads TGTGCCAGTAGTATTCAGGTTCGATATAGCAATCAGCCCCAGCATTTT. Translating it yields CASSIQVRYSNQPQHF.

The rearrangement links TRBV2 to TRBJ2-2, with 9 bases fitting TRBD2. The CDR3 extends over 14 amino acids. Germline lookup yields CDR1 SNHLY and CDR2 FYNNEI. Trimming at V came to 8 bases and at J to 5 bases, leaving 6 bases not matched to a gene. CDR3 loop: CASGAGGRTGELFF. The CDR3 region has the DNA TGTGCCAGCGGAGCGGGAGGTCGGACCGGGGAGCTGTTTTTT.

The V call is TRBV27, the J call TRBJ2-1; 7 positions agree with TRBD2. V trimming: 5 bases; J trimming: 7 bases; junction bases outside the gene matches: 5. This CDR3 has 13 residues. Germline V gene data show CDR1 as MNHEY and CDR2 as SMNVEV (reference sequence). Written as DNA, the CDR3 is TGTGCCAGCAGTGGCCTAGCGGAGAATGAGCAGTTCTTC. Encoded protein: CASSGLAENEQFF.

The chain uses TRBV19 and TRBJ2-1; 9 bases map to TRBD1. CDR3 size: 16 residues. CDR1 and CDR2 (germline): LNHDA, SQIVND (reference sequence). V lost 5 bases to trimming and J lost 0 bases; unmatched junction nucleotides: 5. In DNA, the CDR3 is TGTGCCAGTAGTGACGACAGGGGGAGCTCCTACAATGAGCAGTTCTTC. This translates into CASSDDRGSSYNEQFF. The whole variable domain, remainder taken from reference TRBV19 and TRBJ2-1, is DGGITQSPKYLFRKEGQNVTLSCEQNLNHDAMYWYRQDPGQGLRLIYYSQIVNDFQKGDIAEGYSVSREKKESFPLTVTSAQKNPTAFYLCASSDDRGSSYNEQFFGPGTRLTVL.

CDR3 loop: CSGTGTSDGSYEQYF. In nucleotides, the CDR3 is TGCAGCGGGACCGGGACATCAGATGGGTCCTACGAGCAGTACTTC. The chain carries TRBV29-1 and TRBJ2-7, with D perhaps matching TRBD1 (6 bases). The CDR3 length is 15 residues. Germline CDR1 SQVTM, CDR2 ANQGSEA. Trimming shortened V by 7 bases and J by 1 base, and 20 bases separated the two germline ends.

The rearrangement uses TRBV5-1 and TRBJ2-1; 8 nucleotides align to TRBD2. Per the germline V gene, CDR1 is SGHRS and CDR2 is YFSETQ. The ends lost 4 bases at V and 9 bases at J; junction bases unmatched: 9. The CDR3 is 14 amino acids. The CDR3 sequence: CASSPEVAGLEQFF. DNA of the CDR3: TGCGCCAGCAGCCCCGAGGTAGCGGGACTTGAGCAGTTCTTC.

The CDR3 coding sequence is TGTGCCAGCAGCCCCCCCTTAGGTAGCGGGGGCGATGTTGCGGAGACCCAGTACTTC. The encoded protein is CASSPPLGSGGDVAETQYF. The rearrangement joins TRBV7-9 to TRBJ2-5, with 9 bases aligning to TRBD2. From germline, CDR1 is SEHNR and CDR2 FQNEAQ (reference sequence). V gave up 5 bases and J gave up 5 bases; unmatched junction bases: 21. This CDR3 contains 19 residues.